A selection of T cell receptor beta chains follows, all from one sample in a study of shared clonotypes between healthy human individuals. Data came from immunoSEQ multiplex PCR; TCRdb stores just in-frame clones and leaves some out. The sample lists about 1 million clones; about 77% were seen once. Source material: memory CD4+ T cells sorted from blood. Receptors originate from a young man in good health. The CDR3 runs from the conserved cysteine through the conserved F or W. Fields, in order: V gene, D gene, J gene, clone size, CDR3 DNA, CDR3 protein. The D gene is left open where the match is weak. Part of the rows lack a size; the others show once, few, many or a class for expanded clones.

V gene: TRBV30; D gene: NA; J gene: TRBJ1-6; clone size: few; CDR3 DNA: TGTGCCTGGAAGCCGGACACAAGTTCACCCCTCCACTTT; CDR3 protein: CAWKPDTSSPLHF
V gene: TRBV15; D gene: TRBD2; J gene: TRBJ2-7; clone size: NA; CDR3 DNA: TGTGCCACCAGCAGCCCAATTACTGGCGGGAGAGTGGGGGAGCAGTACTTC; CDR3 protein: CATSSPITGGRVGEQYF
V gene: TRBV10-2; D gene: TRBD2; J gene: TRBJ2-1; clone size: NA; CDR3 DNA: TGCGCCAGCAGCGCACCAGATAGCGGGAGGGCCAATGAGCAGTTCTTC; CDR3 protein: CASSAPDSGRANEQFF
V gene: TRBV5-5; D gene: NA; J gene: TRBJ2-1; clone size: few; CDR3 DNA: TGTGCCAGCAGCTTGGGAACAGGGATTGAGCAGTTCTTC; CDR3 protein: CASSLGTGIEQFF
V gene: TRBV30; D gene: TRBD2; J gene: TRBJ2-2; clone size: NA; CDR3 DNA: TGTGCCAGGGGACTAGCGGGCAGCACCGGGGAGCTGTTTTTT; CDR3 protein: CARGLAGSTGELFF
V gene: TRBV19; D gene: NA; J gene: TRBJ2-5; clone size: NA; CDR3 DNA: TGTGCCAGTAGTACCCAGCGTGAAATGACCCAGTACTTC; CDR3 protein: CASSTQREMTQYF
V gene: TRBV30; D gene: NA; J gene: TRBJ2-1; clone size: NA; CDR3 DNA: TGTGCCTGGAGTCCTTACAGGGATGAGCAGTTCTTC; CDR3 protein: CAWSPYRDEQFF
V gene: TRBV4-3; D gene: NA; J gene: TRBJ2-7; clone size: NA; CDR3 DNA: TGCGCCAGCAGCCAAGATAAACAGCCTTTTTACGAGCAGTACTTC; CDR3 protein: CASSQDKQPFYEQYF
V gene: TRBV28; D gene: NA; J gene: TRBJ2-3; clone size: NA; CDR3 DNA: TGTGCCAGCAGGGACGGTAGCCTCCTCACAGATACGCAGTATTTT; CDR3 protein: CASRDGSLLTDTQYF
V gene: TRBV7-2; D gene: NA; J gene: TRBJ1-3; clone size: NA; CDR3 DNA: TGTGCCAGCAGCTTATGGTCCTACTCTGGAAACACCATATATTTT; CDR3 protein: CASSLWSYSGNTIYF
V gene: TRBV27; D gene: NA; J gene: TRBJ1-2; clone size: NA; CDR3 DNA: TGTGCCAGCAGTCCCCAGGGCGGCTATGGCTACACCTTC; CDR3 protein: CASSPQGGYGYTF
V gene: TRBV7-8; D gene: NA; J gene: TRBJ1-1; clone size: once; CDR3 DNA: TGTGCCAGCAGCCCCCCAGGGGCCGGCACTGAAGCTTTCTTT; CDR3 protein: CASSPPGAGTEAFF
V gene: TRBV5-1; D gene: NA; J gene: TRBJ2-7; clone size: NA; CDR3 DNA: TGCGCCAGCATCGATTTCTACGAGCAGTACTTC; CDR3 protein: CASIDFYEQYF
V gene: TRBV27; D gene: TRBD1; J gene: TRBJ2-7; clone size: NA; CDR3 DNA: TGTGCCAGCAGGACAGGGGCCATCCCGCCCTACGAGCAGTACTTC; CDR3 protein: CASRTGAIPPYEQYF
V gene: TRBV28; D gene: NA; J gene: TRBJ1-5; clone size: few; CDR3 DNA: TGTGCCAGCAGTTTTGCCGGAAATCAGCCCCAGCATTTT; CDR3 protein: CASSFAGNQPQHF
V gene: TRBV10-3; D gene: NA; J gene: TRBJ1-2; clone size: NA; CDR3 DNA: TGTGCCATCAGTGAAATAGGGATTAACTATGGCTACACCTTC; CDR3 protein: CAISEIGINYGYTF
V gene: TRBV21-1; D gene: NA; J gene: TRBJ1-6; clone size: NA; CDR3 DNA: TGTGCCAGCAGCAGATCGACAGGGCCCTCACCCCTCCACTTT; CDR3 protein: CASSRSTGPSPLHF
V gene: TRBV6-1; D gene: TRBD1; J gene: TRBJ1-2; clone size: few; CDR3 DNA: TGTGCCAGCTTCTCCGGGACAGGGAACTATGGCTACACCTTC; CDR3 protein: CASFSGTGNYGYTF
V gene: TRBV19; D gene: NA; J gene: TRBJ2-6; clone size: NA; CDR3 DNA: TGTGCCAGTAGTATAGCGCCTGGGGCCAACGTCCTGACTTTC; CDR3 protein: CASSIAPGANVLTF
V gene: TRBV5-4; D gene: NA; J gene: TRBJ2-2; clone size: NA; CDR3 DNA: TGTGCCAGCAGCTTGCTGTACAGCGCGAACACCGGGGAGCTGTTTTTT; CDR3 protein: CASSLLYSANTGELFF
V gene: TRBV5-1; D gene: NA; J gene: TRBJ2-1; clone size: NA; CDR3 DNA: TGCGCCAGCACCCCGGGGAGTGAGTCCTACAATGAGCAGTTCTTC; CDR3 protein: CASTPGSESYNEQFF
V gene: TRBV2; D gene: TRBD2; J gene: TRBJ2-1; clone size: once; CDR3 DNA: TGTGCCAGCAGTGTATGGGAGGCGGGAGAACGGGGTGAGCAGTTCTTC; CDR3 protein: CASSVWEAGERGEQFF
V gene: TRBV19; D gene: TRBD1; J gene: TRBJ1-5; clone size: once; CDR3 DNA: TGTGCCAGTAAGGACGGGACAGTTTATAGCAATCAGCCCCAGCATTTT; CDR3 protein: CASKDGTVYSNQPQHF
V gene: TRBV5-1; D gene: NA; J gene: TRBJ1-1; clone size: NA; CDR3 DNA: TGCGCCAGCAGCCGCTCCCCCGGGGCAGAAACTGAAGCTTTCTTT; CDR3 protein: CASSRSPGAETEAFF
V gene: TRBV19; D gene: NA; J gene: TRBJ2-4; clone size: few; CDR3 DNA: TGTGCCAGTAGTGCAGACGGGACACGGATGGGGTACTTC; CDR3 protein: CASSADGTRMGYF
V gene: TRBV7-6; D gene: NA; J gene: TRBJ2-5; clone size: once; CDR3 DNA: TGTGCCAGCAGCTTATGGGTAGAAGAGACCCAGTACTTC; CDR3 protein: CASSLWVEETQYF
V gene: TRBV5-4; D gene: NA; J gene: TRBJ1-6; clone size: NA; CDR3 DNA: TGTGCCAGCAGACAAAGTTGGGATTCACCCCTCCACTTT; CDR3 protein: CASRQSWDSPLHF
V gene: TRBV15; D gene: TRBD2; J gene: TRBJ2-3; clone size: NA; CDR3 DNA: TGTGCCACCAGCAGCCAGGGAGGGAGTAGGGATACGCAGTATTTT; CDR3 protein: CATSSQGGSRDTQYF
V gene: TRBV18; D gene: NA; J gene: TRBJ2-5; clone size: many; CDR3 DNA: TGTGCCAGCTCACCAGCCGGGACCTTGGCTGGGGAGACCCAGTACTTC; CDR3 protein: CASSPAGTLAGETQYF
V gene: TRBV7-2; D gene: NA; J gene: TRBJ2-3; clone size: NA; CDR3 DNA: TGTGCCAGCAGCCCTTCTAGCATCACAGATACGCAGTATTTT; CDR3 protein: CASSPSSITDTQYF
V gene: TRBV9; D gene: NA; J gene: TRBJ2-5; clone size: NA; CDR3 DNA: TGTGCCAGCAGCGCCTGGCAGAATATGGAGACCCAGTACTTC; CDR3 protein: CASSAWQNMETQYF
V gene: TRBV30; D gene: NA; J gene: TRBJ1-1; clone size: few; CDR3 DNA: TGTGCCTGGTCGAGACAAACCACTGAAGCTTTCTTT; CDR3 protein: CAWSRQTTEAFF
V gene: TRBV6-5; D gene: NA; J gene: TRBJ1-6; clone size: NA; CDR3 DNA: TGTGCCAGCATCGGGGGGTATAATTCACCCCTCCACTTT; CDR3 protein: CASIGGYNSPLHF
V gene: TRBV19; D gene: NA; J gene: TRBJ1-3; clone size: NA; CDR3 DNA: TGTGCCAGTAGGAGTGGGACGACCCCGCTCCTCTCCGGAAACACCATATATTTT; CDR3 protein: CASRSGTTPLLSGNTIYF
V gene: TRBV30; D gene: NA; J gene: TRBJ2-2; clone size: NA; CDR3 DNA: TGTGCCTGGAGTGTACGAGGGGCGACAGCCACCGGGGAGCTGTTTTTT; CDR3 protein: CAWSVRGATATGELFF